This T cell receptor (beta chain) was captured by sequencing in a study of beta chain features in type 1 diabetes. For the study at large: Regarding age, gender and cell yields, patients proved similar to healthy donors. Study-level results: Across patients, naive, central memory and Treg TCRB repertoires exhibited apparently greater similarity than was observed across healthy donors.

The CDR3 sequence is 15 residues long. V was pared by 5 bases and J by 6 bases, with 9 bases of the junction left unmatched. The germline V gene encodes CDR1 LGHNA and CDR2 YSLEER. Turning to this clone: What it binds is not known.

The whole isolated RNA underwent reverse transcription, so sequencing captured expressed TCRB transcripts. The repertoire was sequenced with immunoSEQ multiplex PCR; TCRdb's copy has only in-frame clones and lacks some. The table has about 360,000 clones, roughly 12% seen once. Via CD45RO/CCR7/CD25/CD127/CD95/CD27, cells of the CD4+ naive, central memory, regulatory and stem cell-like memory subsets were sorted. Sequences were obtained from naive CD4+ T cells from blood. The rearrangement joins TRBV4-3 to TRBJ2-2; TRBD1 aligns across 7 bases. The receptor was derived from a man between 18 and 29 years old in good health. CDR3 region: CASSWTDRDSGELFF. CDR3 in DNA: TGCGCCAGCAGCTGGACTGACAGGGATTCCGGGGAGCTGTTTTTT.